Listed here is a single TCR beta chain. Its specificity is not known. The data were taken from a study of Ad26.COV2.S vaccination and SARS-CoV-2 variants. Study at large: Once or twice, 56 days apart, Ad26.COV2.S was delivered intramuscularly.

Germline CDR1 and CDR2: LGHNA and YNFKEQ. Trimming took off 1 base at V and 0 bases at J, with 9 bases between the two ends. This CDR3 is 15 amino acids long. Measured with immunoSEQ multiplex PCR; TCRdb has only the in-frame clones, and not every one. The sample lists hundreds of thousands of clones, over 75% occurring once. General study results and limits: Vaccine recipients showed a spike-specific TCR breadth that was higher than in placebo recipients. Measurement of non-spike TCR breadth gave similar results in vaccine and placebo recipients.

Treatment indicated: some 20 received Ad26.COV2.S at low or high dose, single or two shots; several received placebo; per-sample allocation not given. Vaccine and placebo recipients were sampled on day 63 after the first injection. The sequence was collected from a person aged 18 to 59 who received the Ad26.COV2.S COVID-19 vaccine or a placebo. The source material was peripheral blood, sampled in a trial of Ad26.COV2.S vaccine versus placebo. The rearrangement links TRBV4-2 to TRBJ1-1; no definite D call. The CDR3 DNA reads as TGTGCCAGCAGCCAAGGGGCAGTCATGAACACTGAAGCTTTCTTT. Residues: CASSQGAVMNTEAFF.